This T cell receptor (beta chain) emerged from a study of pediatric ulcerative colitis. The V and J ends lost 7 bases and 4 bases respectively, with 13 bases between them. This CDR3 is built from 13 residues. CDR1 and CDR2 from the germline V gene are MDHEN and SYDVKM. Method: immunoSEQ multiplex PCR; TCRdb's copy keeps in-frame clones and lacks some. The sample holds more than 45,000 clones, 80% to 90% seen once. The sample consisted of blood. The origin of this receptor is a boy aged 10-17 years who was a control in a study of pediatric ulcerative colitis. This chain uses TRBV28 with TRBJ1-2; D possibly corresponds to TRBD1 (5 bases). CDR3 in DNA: TGTGCCAGCACTCAACTAGGGGCCTATGGCTACACCTTC. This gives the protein CASTQLGAYGYTF.